Sequencing of this T cell receptor (beta chain) was carried out in a study of shared clonotypes between healthy human individuals. Clones were read by immunoSEQ multiplex PCR, and TCRdb kept only the in-frame ones, dropping some. The sample consists of more than 2 million clones, 90% to 96% of them appearing once. CDR3 length: 14 amino acids. The ends lost 0 bases at V and 7 bases at J; junction bases unmatched: 6. Germline CDR1 is KGHSH and CDR2 is LQKENI. The chain combines TRBV18 with TRBJ2-7, with TRBD2 matching 7 bases. The origin of this receptor is a man aged 18 to 29 in good health. Input material: naive CD4+ T cells sorted from blood. Subset noted: CD45RA+ positively selected. The CDR3: CASSPPSPAGEQYF. DNA of the CDR3: TGTGCCAGCTCACCACCGTCCCCAGCGGGGGAGCAGTACTTC. The full variable domain, in which reference TRBV18 and TRBJ2-7 provide the parts outside the CDR3, is NAGVMQNPRHLVRRRGQEARLRCSPMKGHSHVYWYRQLPEEGLKFMVYLQKENIIDESGMPKERFSAEFPKEGPSILRIQQVVRGDSAAYFCASSPPSPAGEQYFGPGTRLTVT.